One sample yielded the 9 T cell receptor beta chains listed below, sequenced in a study of CD4 and CD8 cells across lung adenocarcinoma regions. A single record per CDR3 protein comes from TCRdb applying MiXCR to the PCR reads. The table includes around 20,000 distinct CDR3 sequences, 45% to 50% detected once. The source material was CD8+ T cells from the margin of a lung tumor. The receptors shown here come from a male donor with lung adenocarcinoma. The CD4 and CD8 labels of this study may be unreliable.

This clonotype occurred many times. The chain recombines TRBV12-3 or TRBV12-4 with TRBJ2-4; TRBD1 is a possible D gene (5 bases). Trimming took 3 bases from V and 3 from J, leaving 15 bases between them. There are 16 residues in the CDR3. The CDR3 DNA follows: TGTGCCAGCAGTTTTACTGGCGGACAAGACAAAAACATTCAGTACTTC. This translates into CASSFTGGQDKNIQYF.

The sample holds many counts of this clonotype. V and J are TRBV6-4 and TRBJ2-1; D may be TRBD1 (6 bases). Germline V CDR1 and CDR2: MRHNA, SNTAGT. The V end was cut by 6 bases, the J end by 0 bases, with 9 bases between. The CDR3 is 14 amino acids. The CDR3 nucleotides read TGTGCCAGCAGGGTGGACAGCTCCTACAATGAGCAGTTCTTC. Translating gives CASRVDSSYNEQFF.

Note on this clonotype: Sequence at one end of the junction differs from germline and may be a read error. This sequence joins TRBV6-1 and TRBJ2-3; D possibly corresponds to TRBD2 (8 bases). CDR1 MNHNS and CDR2 SASEGT come from the germline V gene. This CDR3 contains 14 residues. DNA for the CDR3: TGTGCCAGCAGGCTGCCGGGAGGGACAGATACTCAGTACTTT. Its protein is CASRLPGGTDTQYF.

Relative to its sample, this clonotype is medium-sized. V usage is TRBV6-5 and J usage is TRBJ2-2; D gene unclear. The CDR3 runs to 14 residues. Germline values: CDR1 MNHEY, CDR2 SVGAGI. V lost 6 bases and J lost 1, with 9 bases in between. CDR3 amino acids: CASRYPGNTGELFF. DNA of the CDR3: TGTGCCAGCAGGTATCCCGGGAACACCGGGGAGCTGTTTTTT.

This chain joins TRBV20-1 and TRBJ2-5, with D maybe TRBD2 (5 bases). Germline CDR1 and CDR2: DFQATT and SNEGSKA (reference sequence). CDR3 length equals 13 residues. Here the CDR3 DNA reads TGCAGCGCTCCCCGAGGAGGCCAAGAGACCCAGTACTTC. Protein: CSAPRGGQETQYF.

This chain connects TRBV2 to TRBJ2-3; D remains unclear. Germline values: CDR1 SNHLY, CDR2 FYNNEI. The CDR3 extends over 15 amino acids. The V end was cut by 3 bases, the J end by 2 bases, with 12 bases between. The CDR3, as DNA: TGTGCCAGCAGTGAGTTAGGGCTTGCCACAGATACGCAGTATTTT. This sequence encodes CASSELGLATDTQYF. Drawing the rest from reference TRBV2 and TRBJ2-3, the complete variable domain is EPEVTQTPSHQVTQMGQEVILRCVPISNHLYFYWYRQILGQKVEFLVSFYNNEISEKSEIFDDQFSVERPDGSNFTLKIRSTKLEDSAMYFCASSELGLATDTQYFGPGTRLTVL.

As concerns this clonotype: This may stem from a read error, because a much larger clone lies one nucleotide away. V is TRBV27 and J is TRBJ2-4, with 9 nucleotides matching TRBD1. The last part of the DNA fits TRBJ2-1 better; the J call may be wrong. The CDR3 runs to 14 residues. Germline assignment: CDR1 MNHEY and CDR2 SMNVEV (reference sequence). Here the CDR3 reads CASSMDRGIETQFF. CDR3 sequence (DNA): TGTGCCAGCAGTATGGACAGGGGTATAGAGACCCAGTTCTTC.

This chain links TRBV10-2 with TRBJ2-3, with D maybe TRBD2 (5 bases). The CDR3 is made up of 10 amino acids. V lost 10 bases and J lost 9, with 11 bases in between. The V gene's germline CDR1 is WSHSY and CDR2 SAAADI. The CDR3 DNA sequence: TGCGCCACCAGCGGTGAGACGCAGTATTTT. Its protein product is CATSGETQYF.

There are a few counts of this clonotype. One end of the junction varies from germline; a read error may be responsible. The rearrangement links TRBV20-1 to TRBJ2-1; either TRBD1 or TRBD2 may fit D (5 bases each). The CDR3 loop spans 13 amino acids. Germline V gene data show CDR1 as DFQATT and CDR2 as SNEGSKA (reference sequence). DNA of the CDR3: TGCAGTGCTAGAGGGGGGTCAAACAATGAGCAGCTCTTC. Translation: CSARGGSNNEQLF.